These 15 T cell receptor beta chains were sequenced from one sample in a study of CD8 T cells in ankylosing spondylitis. TCRdb recomputed calls from the 5' RACE reads with MiXCR, one row per CDR3 protein. The sample has about 340,000 distinct CDR3 sequences, roughly 14% seen once; the top ten hold 0.85% to 1.4%. Sequences were obtained from blood, either unsorted or a sorted T cell fraction (not recorded which). The receptors here all came from a male donor with ankylosing spondylitis or in good health (not recorded which).

This clonotype turned up a few times. The chain couples TRBV11-3 to TRBJ2-5; D is uncertain. Trimming removed 0 bases at V and 7 bases at J, with 9 bases between. The CDR3 loop spans 13 amino acids. Germline V gives CDR1 SGHNT, CDR2 YENEEA. The CDR3 DNA is TGTGCCAGCAGCTTAGACTCATCCGGGACCCAGTACTTC. Protein: CASSLDSSGTQYF.

The chain uses TRBV29-1 and TRBJ1-2, with D possibly matching TRBD1 (6 bases). The CDR3 runs 12 residues. In germline, CDR1 is SQVTM, CDR2 ANQGSEA. The V gene lost 3 bases and the J gene lost 2 bases, with 7 bases spanning the gap. The CDR3 sequence: CSVEQGNYGYTF. The DNA of the CDR3 is TGCAGCGTTGAGCAGGGGAACTATGGCTACACCTTC. Drawing the rest from reference TRBV29-1 and TRBJ1-2, the complete variable domain is SAVISQKPSRDICQRGTSLTIQCQVDSQVTMMFWYRQQPGQSLTLIATANQGSEATYESGFVIDKFPISRPNLTFSTLTVSNMSPEDSSIYLCSVEQGNYGYTFGSGTRLTVV.

This clonotype was detected many times. J is TRBJ2-1 and V is TRBV9; no clear D. This CDR3 contains 13 residues. V was shortened by 0 bases and J by 6 bases, with 7 bases between the two germline ends. The germline V gene encodes CDR1 SGDLS and CDR2 YYNGEE. The CDR3, as DNA: TGTGCCAGCAGCGTAGAGGCTTCCAATGAGCAGTTCTTC. Translation: CASSVEASNEQFF.

V is TRBV6-2 or TRBV6-3 and J is TRBJ2-1; no clear D. This CDR3 contains 13 residues. Trimming cost V 5 bases and J 7 bases, with 12 bases left between them. The germline V gene has CDR1 MNHEY and CDR2 SVGEGT. CDR3: CASSPSSANEQFF. The CDR3 DNA follows: TGTGCCAGCAGTCCGAGCAGCGCGAATGAGCAGTTCTTC.

This clonotype has at least ten counts. The V call is TRBV5-1, the J call TRBJ1-2; D gene uncertain. CDR3 size: 13 residues. Germline CDR1 SGHRS, CDR2 YFSETQ. V shed 2 bases and J shed 3 bases, with 8 bases lying between them. The chain's CDR3 is CASSLDGDYGYTF. In DNA form, the CDR3 reads TGCGCCAGCAGCTTAGACGGTGACTATGGCTACACCTTC.

The chain has TRBV6-1 and TRBJ1-2; D remains ambiguous. Germline V gives CDR1 MNHNS, CDR2 SASEGT. This CDR3 has 12 residues. The V and J ends lost 1 base and 12 bases respectively, with 12 bases between them. The CDR3 reads CASSEVYSGDTF. The CDR3, as DNA: TGTGCCAGCAGTGAAGTGTATAGTGGAGACACCTTC.

The sample holds many counts of this clonotype. The CDR3, as DNA: TGCGCCAGCAGCTTGGACGGCAGAAACTATGGCTACACCTTC. Protein product: CASSLDGRNYGYTF. The chain links TRBV5-1 to TRBJ1-2, with D hard to call. The CDR3 is made up of 14 amino acids. Trimming cost V 0 bases and J 2 bases, with 8 bases left between them. Germline V gene sequence: CDR1 SGHRS, CDR2 YFSETQ.

This clonotype was observed once. V is TRBV13 and J is TRBJ1-5; D is possibly TRBD1 (5 bases). Germline V lookup: CDR1 PRHDT, CDR2 FYEKMQ (reference sequence). The CDR3 runs 15 residues. V dropped 0 bases and J dropped 2 bases, with 8 bases sitting between them. CDR3 amino acids: CASSLGGRGNQPQHF. The DNA for the CDR3 is TGTGCCAGCAGCTTAGGGGGGCGGGGCAATCAGCCCCAGCATTTT.

A few counts support this clonotype. The chain carries TRBV20-1 and TRBJ2-2; D gene ambiguous. V dropped 5 bases and J dropped 4 bases, with 11 bases sitting between them. The germline gives CDR1 DFQATT, CDR2 SNEGSKA (reference sequence). This CDR3 contains 13 residues. The CDR3 protein is CSAGEARTGELFF. The CDR3 DNA follows: TGCAGTGCTGGCGAGGCCCGCACCGGGGAGCTGTTTTTT.

The chain couples TRBV4-2 to TRBJ1-2; a weak D match, TRBD1 (6 bases). The CDR3 extends over 13 amino acids. Trimming cost V 4 bases and J 8 bases, with 14 bases left between them. Per germline, CDR1 LGHNA and CDR2 YNFKEQ. As DNA, the CDR3 is TGTGCCAGCAGCCCGCCAGGGGCCGACGGCTACACCTTC. It specifies CASSPPGADGYTF.

The chain recombines TRBV11-2 with TRBJ2-7; 8 positions match TRBD2. V shed 10 bases and J 7 bases; nucleotides not matched to a gene: 18. Germline V gene lookup returns CDR1 SGHAT and CDR2 FQNNGV. The CDR3 has 15 residues. The CDR3 DNA sequence: TGTGCCACCCGGCCCCTTAAGCGGGAGCGGAATGAGCAGTACTTC. Translation: CATRPLKRERNEQYF.

This clonotype appeared many times. The rearrangement joins TRBV6-2 or TRBV6-3 to TRBJ2-1; TRBD2 aligns across 8 bases. Trimming took 5 bases from V and 2 from J; bases not matched to a gene: 5. This CDR3 has 15 residues. The germline gives CDR1 MNHEY, CDR2 SVGEGT. CDR3 DNA: TGTGCCAGCAGTCCTCTAGCGGGTCCCTACAATGAGCAGTTCTTC. Its protein is CASSPLAGPYNEQFF.

V gene TRBV5-6 combines with J gene TRBJ2-5, with D perhaps TRBD2 (6 bases). The CDR3 totals 16 residues. Germline V gives CDR1 SGHDT, CDR2 YYEEEE. The V and J ends lost 0 bases and 5 bases respectively, with 17 bases between them. CDR3: CASSLATGRLGETQYF. As DNA, the CDR3 is TGTGCCAGCAGCTTGGCGACCGGGAGACTGGGGGAGACCCAGTACTTC.

The table lists this clonotype with many counts. The V gene is TRBV2, the J gene TRBJ1-1; D is uncertain. This CDR3 comprises 14 residues. Germline values: CDR1 SNHLY, CDR2 FYNNEI. The V gene lost 5 bases and the J gene lost 2 bases, with 12 bases spanning the gap. The CDR3 spells CASSSDPHNTEAFF. DNA for the CDR3: TGTGCCAGCAGTTCGGACCCGCATAACACTGAAGCTTTCTTT.

This clonotype was observed a handful of times. The gene calls are TRBV9 and TRBJ2-1, with 7 nucleotides matching TRBD2. Germline loops: CDR1 SGDLS, CDR2 YYNGEE. This CDR3 is 15 amino acids long. V shed 4 bases, J shed 9 bases, and the junction held 13 bases outside the gene matches. The CDR3 is CASSPAPGAGLEQFF. CDR3 coding DNA: TGTGCCAGCAGCCCAGCACCGGGAGCGGGACTTGAGCAGTTCTTC.